This T cell receptor (beta chain) came from a study of CD8 T cells in Susac syndrome. Reverse transcription of 0.5 to 1 ug RNA was performed with random hexamers. Coverage of TCR beta CDR3 amplification by immunoSEQ multiplex PCR extended to 54 Vbeta and 13 Jbeta. TCRdb used MiXCR to reprocess the immunoSEQ multiplex PCR reads, holding one entry per CDR3 protein. Among around 150,000 distinct CDR3 sequences listed, approximately 93% were seen once. CD8+ and CD4+ blood T cells underwent TCR beta sequencing. The multiple sclerosis controls were treatment-naive patients with relapsing-remitting disease that was stable or active. It was negative isolation that provided the CD8+ and CD4+ T cells, whereas TEMRA cells were enriched by FACS. This sequence was found in a human donor with multiple sclerosis. Material for sequencing was CD4+ T cells from PBMCs.

CDR3 residues: CSVVTDRGTDTQYF. The CDR3 DNA is TGCAGCGTTGTGACGGACAGGGGCACAGATACGCAGTATTTT. The genes are TRBV29-1 and TRBJ2-3; 8 bases are a match to TRBD1. V was pared by 4 bases and J by 1 base, with 4 bases of the junction left unmatched. This CDR3 comprises 14 residues. Germline V gene lookup returns CDR1 SQVTM and CDR2 ANQGSEA.